The sample holds a few counts of the clone carrying this T cell receptor beta chain. No antigen is known for it. Trimming took 7 bases from V and 9 from J, leaving 13 bases between them. CDR1 and CDR2 (germline): LNHDA, SQIVND (reference sequence). The CDR3 length is 12 residues. Through Arm-PCR of CDR3 regions and iRepertoire HTBI primers, TCR beta libraries were built. TCRdb analysed the multiplex PCR reads with MiXCR anew, one entry per CDR3 protein. The profile shows over 300,000 distinct CDR3 sequences, 15% to 20% of them singletons. This sample was taken from a study of regulatory T cells in long-lasting Graves disease. Findings and caveats of the study: The sample size was small, and this may have reduced accuracy. Under persistent disease, TRBV28, TRBJ1-2 and TRBJ2-5 were used preferentially.

Time point of the sample: persistent/refractory GD, antithyroid drugs over 5 years with positive TRAb. There was RNA extracted from PBMCs, and the TCR library was made from it. The chain recombines TRBV19 with TRBJ1-5, with D perhaps matching TRBD1 (5 bases). The sequence derives from a female donor with Graves disease. This specimen consisted of peripheral blood mononuclear cells (PBMCs), obtained when the disease was refractory, from a patient treated with antithyroid drugs. The CDR3 DNA sequence: TGTGCCAGTAATGATGTGGGACGGCCCCAGCATTTT. Its translation is CASNDVGRPQHF.